This T cell receptor (beta chain) was captured in a study of early T cells in non-severe SARS-CoV-2 infection. As regards this clonotype: Its antigen is not known.

TCRdb analysed the 5' RACE reads with MiXCR anew, one entry per CDR3 protein. The sample gives approximately 77,000 distinct CDR3 sequences, 4.5% to 6% of which show up once; roughly 7.3% is in the top ten. Study results and caveats: The matching step, a VDJdb search, favored anti-spike CD8 responses and missed private and CD4 specificities.

V was trimmed by 3 bases and J by 6 bases, leaving 15 bases between them. Germline V lookup: CDR1 ENHRY, CDR2 SYGVKD. The CDR3 has 14 residues. Material: whole blood, obtained at baseline. This TCR derives from an adult who was a healthcare worker with PCR-confirmed SARS-CoV-2 infection or an uninfected control (not recorded which). The V and J genes are TRBV10-3 and TRBJ2-7; D tentatively fits TRBD1 or TRBD2 (5 bases each). CDR3 in DNA: TGTGCCATCAGTGACCCCGGGCAGGGAGTCGAGCAGTACTTC. It specifies CAISDPGQGVEQYF.